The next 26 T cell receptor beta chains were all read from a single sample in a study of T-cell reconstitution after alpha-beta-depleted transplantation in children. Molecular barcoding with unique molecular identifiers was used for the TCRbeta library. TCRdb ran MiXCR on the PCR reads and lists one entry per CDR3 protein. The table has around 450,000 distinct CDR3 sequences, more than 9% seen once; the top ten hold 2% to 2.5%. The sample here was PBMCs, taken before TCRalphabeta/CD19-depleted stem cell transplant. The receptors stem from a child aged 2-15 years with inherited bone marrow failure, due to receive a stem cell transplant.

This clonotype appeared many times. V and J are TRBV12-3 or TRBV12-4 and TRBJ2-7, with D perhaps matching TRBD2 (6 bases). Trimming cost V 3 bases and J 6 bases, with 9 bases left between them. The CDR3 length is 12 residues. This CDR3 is CASSLTGGEQYF. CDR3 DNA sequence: TGTGCCAGCAGTTTGACCGGGGGCGAGCAGTACTTC.

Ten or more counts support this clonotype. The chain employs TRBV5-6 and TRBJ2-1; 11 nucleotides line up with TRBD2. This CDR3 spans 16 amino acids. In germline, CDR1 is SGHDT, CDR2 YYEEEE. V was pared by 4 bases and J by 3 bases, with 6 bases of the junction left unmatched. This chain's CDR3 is CASSPRGLAVYNEQFF. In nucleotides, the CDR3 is TGTGCCAGCAGCCCAAGGGGACTAGCGGTCTACAATGAGCAGTTCTTC.

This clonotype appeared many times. CDR3 DNA: TGTGCCAGCAGTTTCAGTAGCACAGATACGCAGTATTTT. Translated: CASSFSSTDTQYF. The V call is TRBV12-3 or TRBV12-4, the J call TRBJ2-3, with D uncertain. Trimming stripped 3 bases from V and 0 bases from J, with 4 bases between. The CDR3 loop spans 13 amino acids.

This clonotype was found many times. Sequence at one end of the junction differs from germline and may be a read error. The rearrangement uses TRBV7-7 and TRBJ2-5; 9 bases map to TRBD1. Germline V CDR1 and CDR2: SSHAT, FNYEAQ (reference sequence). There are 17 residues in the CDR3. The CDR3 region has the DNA TGTGCTAGCAGCCCCGCGAGGTTCGACAGGGGGAAAGAGACCCAGTACTTC. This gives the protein CASSPARFDRGKETQYF.

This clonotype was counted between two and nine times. CDR3 residues: CASSPAVPGARTGELFF. The CDR3 DNA reads as TGCGCCAGCAGCCCTGCCGTGCCGGGAGCGAGGACCGGGGAGCTGTTTTTT. The J gene is TRBJ2-2, the V gene TRBV5-1, with D perhaps matching TRBD2 (6 bases). CDR3 length: 17 amino acids. CDR1 is SGHRS, CDR2 YFSETQ, per germline. V lost 4 bases and J 5 bases, leaving 21 bases between the germline ends.

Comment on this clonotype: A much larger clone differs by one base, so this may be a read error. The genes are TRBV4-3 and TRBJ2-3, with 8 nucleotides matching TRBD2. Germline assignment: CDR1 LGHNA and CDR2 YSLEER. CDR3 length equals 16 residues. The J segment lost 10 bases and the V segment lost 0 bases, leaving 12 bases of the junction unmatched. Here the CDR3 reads CASSQDGTGGYGAQYF. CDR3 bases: TGCGCCAGCAGCCAAGATGGAACGGGAGGGTACGGGGCGCAGTATTTT.

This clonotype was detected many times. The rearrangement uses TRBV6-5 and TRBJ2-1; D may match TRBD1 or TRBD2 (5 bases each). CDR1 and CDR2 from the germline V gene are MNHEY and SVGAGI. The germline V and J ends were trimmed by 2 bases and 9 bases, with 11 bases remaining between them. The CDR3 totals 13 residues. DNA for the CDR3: TGTGCCAGCAGTTACGGGGGATGGAGTGAGCAGTTCTTC. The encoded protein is CASSYGGWSEQFF.

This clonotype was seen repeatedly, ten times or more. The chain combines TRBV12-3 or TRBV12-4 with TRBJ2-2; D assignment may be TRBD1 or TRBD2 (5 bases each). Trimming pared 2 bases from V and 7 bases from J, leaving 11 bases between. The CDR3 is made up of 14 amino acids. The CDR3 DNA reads TGTGCCAGCAGTTTAAGTGGGACGGGCGGGGAGCTGTTTTTT. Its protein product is CASSLSGTGGELFF.

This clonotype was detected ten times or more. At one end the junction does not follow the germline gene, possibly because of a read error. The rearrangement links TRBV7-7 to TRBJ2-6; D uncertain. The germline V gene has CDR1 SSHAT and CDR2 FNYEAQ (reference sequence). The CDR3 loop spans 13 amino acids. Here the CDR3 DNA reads TGTGCTAGCAGCCCTAATGGGGCCAACGTCCTGACTTTC. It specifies CASSPNGANVLTF.

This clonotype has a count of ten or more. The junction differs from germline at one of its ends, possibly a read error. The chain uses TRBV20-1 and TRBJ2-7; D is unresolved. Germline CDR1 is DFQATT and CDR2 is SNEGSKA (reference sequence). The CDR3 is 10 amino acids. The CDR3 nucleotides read TGCAGTGCGAGAGCCTACGAGCAGTACTTC. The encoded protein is CSARAYEQYF.

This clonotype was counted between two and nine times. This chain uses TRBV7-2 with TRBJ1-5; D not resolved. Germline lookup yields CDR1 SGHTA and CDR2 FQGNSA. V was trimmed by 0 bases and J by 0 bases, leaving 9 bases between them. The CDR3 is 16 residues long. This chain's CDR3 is CASSLAGTLSNQPQHF. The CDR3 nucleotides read TGTGCCAGCAGCTTAGCAGGTACACTTAGCAATCAGCCCCAGCATTTT. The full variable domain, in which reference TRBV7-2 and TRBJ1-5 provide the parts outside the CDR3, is GAGVSQSPSNKVTEKGKDVELRCDPISGHTALYWYRQSLGQGLEFLIYFQGNSAPDKSGLPSDRFSAERTGGSVSTLTIQRTQQEDSAVYLCASSLAGTLSNQPQHFGDGTRLSIL.

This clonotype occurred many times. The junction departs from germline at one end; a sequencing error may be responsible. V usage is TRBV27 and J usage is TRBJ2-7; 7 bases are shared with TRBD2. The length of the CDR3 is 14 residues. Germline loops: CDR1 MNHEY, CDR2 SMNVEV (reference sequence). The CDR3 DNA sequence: TGTGCCAGCAGTATCGGCGGGAGCTCCCACGAGCAGTACTTC. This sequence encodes CASSIGGSSHEQYF.

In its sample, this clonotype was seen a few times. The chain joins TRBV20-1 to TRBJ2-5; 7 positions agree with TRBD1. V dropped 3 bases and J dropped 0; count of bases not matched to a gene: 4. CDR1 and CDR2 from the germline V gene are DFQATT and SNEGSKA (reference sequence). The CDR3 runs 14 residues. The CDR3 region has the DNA TGCAGTGCTAGTTGGGGACAGTACCAAGAGACCCAGTACTTC. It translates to CSASWGQYQETQYF.

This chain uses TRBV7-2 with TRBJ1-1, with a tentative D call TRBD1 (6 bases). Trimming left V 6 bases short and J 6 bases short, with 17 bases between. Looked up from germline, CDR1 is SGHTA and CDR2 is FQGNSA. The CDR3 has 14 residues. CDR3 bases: TGTGCCAGCAGATCCGATCCGACAGGCCCTGAAGCTTTCTTT. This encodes CASRSDPTGPEAFF.

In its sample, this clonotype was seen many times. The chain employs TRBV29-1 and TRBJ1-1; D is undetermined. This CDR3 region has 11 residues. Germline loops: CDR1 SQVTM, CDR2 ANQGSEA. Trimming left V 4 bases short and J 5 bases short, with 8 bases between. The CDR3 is CSVGWRTEAFF. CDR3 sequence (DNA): TGCAGCGTTGGGTGGAGGACTGAAGCTTTCTTT.

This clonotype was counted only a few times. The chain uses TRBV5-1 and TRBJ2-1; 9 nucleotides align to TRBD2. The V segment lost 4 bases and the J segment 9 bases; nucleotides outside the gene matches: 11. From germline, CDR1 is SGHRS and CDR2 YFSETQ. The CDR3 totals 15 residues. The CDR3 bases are TGCGCCAGCAGCCCTCTAGCGGGAAGAGGGGGTGAGCAGTTCTTC. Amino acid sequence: CASSPLAGRGGEQFF.

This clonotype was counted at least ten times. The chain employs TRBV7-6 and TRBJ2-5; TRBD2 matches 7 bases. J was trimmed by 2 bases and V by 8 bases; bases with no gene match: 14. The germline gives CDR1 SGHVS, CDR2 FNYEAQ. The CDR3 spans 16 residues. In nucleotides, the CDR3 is TGTGCCAGCTACTTACCCCCGGGAGGCCGACAAGAGACCCAGTACTTC. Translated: CASYLPPGGRQETQYF.

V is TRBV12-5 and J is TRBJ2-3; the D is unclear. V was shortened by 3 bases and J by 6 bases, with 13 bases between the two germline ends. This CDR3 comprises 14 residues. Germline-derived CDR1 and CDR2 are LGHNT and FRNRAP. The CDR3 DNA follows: TGTGCTAGTGGTTTTCGGCCAGGACCGGATACGCAGTATTTT. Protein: CASGFRPGPDTQYF. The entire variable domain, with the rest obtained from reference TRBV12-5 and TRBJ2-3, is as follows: DARVTQTPRHKVTEMGQEVTMRCQPILGHNTVFWYRQTMMQGLELLAYFRNRAPLDDSGMPKDRFSAEMPDATLATLKIQPSEPRDSAVYFCASGFRPGPDTQYFGPGTRLTVL.

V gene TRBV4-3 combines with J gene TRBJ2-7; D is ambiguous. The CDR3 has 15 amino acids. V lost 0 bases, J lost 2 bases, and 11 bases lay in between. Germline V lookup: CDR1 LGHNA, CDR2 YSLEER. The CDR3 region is CASSQDTGGPYEQYF. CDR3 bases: TGCGCCAGCAGCCAAGATACCGGCGGACCCTACGAGCAGTACTTC.

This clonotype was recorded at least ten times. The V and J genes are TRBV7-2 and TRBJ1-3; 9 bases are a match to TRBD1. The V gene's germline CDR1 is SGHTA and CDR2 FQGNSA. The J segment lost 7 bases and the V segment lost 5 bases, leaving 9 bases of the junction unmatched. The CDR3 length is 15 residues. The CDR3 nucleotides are TGTGCCAGCAGCCCCTTGGACAGGGGAGGGAACACCATATATTTT. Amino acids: CASSPLDRGGNTIYF.

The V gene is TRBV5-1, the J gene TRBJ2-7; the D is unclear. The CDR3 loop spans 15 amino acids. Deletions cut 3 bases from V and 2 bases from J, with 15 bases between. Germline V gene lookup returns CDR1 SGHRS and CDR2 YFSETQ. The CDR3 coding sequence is TGCGCCAGCAGCTCGTCCCAGCTGGTTCCCTACGAGCAGTACTTC. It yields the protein CASSSSQLVPYEQYF.

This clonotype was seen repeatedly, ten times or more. CDR3 DNA: TGTGCCAGCAGCGTAGGTCTTTGGGGAGATACGCAGTATTTT. Translated: CASSVGLWGDTQYF. The chain links TRBV9 to TRBJ2-3; D is ambiguous. V was trimmed by 0 bases and J by 5 bases, leaving 10 bases between them. This CDR3 has 14 amino acids. Germline values: CDR1 SGDLS, CDR2 YYNGEE.

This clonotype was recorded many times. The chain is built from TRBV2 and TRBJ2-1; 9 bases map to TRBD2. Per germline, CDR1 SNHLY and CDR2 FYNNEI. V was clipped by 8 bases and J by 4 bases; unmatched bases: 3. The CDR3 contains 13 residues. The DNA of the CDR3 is TGTGCCAGCCAGACTAGCGGTTACAATGAGCAGTTCTTC. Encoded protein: CASQTSGYNEQFF.

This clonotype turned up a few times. In nucleotides, the CDR3 is TGTGCCAGCAGTTGGACTAGTTTGGCTGAGCAGTTCTTC. Translating it yields CASSWTSLAEQFF. The chain employs TRBV6-6 and TRBJ2-1; 7 bases are shared with TRBD2. The CDR3 contains 13 residues. Germline V gives CDR1 MNHNY, CDR2 SVGAGI (reference sequence). Losses at the gene ends were 4 bases for V and 9 bases for J; bases not matched to a gene: 6.

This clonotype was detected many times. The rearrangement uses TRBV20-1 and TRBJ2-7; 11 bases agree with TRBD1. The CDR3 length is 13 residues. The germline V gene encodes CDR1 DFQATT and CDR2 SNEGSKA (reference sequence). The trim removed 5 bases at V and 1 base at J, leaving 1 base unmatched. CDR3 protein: CSAGQGASYEQYF. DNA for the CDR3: TGCAGTGCTGGACAGGGGGCATCCTACGAGCAGTACTTC.

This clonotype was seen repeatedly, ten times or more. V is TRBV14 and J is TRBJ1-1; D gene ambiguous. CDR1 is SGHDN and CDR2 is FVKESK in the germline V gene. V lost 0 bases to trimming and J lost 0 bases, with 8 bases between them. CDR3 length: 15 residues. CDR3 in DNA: TGTGCCAGCAGCCAAGAGGACGGCTTGAACACTGAAGCTTTCTTT. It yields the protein CASSQEDGLNTEAFF.